Shown below are 20 T cell receptor beta chains from a single sample sequenced in a study of long-term antiretroviral therapy in people with HIV. They ran version v3.0 of the immunoSEQ assay at survey level. TCRdb keeps only in-frame clones here, not all; method: immunoSEQ multiplex PCR. The top ten hold approximately 8.3% of the sample, which has roughly 28,000 clones, roughly 80% seen once. This specimen consisted of unsorted PBMCs, obtained 3 years after starting antiretroviral therapy. These receptors were obtained from a man aged 35 to 55 with HIV.

The chain links TRBV4-3 to TRBJ2-7; D gene uncertain. This CDR3 has 15 residues. Deletions cut 0 bases from V and 2 bases from J, with 11 bases between. Looked up from germline, CDR1 is LGHNA and CDR2 is YSLEER. CDR3 protein: CASSQEGGDTYEQYF. The CDR3 nucleotides are TGCGCCAGCAGCCAAGAAGGTGGCGATACCTACGAGCAGTACTTC.

The chain has TRBV5-1 and TRBJ2-7; the D gene is possibly TRBD2 (6 bases). This CDR3 comprises 14 residues. Germline CDR1 is SGHRS and CDR2 is YFSETQ. V lost 0 bases and J 7 bases, leaving 14 bases between the germline ends. The DNA for the CDR3 is TGCGCCAGCAGCTTGGCATCGGGAGCCTTAGAGCAGTACTTC. It yields the protein CASSLASGALEQYF.

This chain connects TRBV2 to TRBJ2-2; D is uncertain. Germline V gene data show CDR1 as SNHLY and CDR2 as FYNNEI. V lost 7 bases and J 3 bases, leaving 12 bases between the germline ends. This CDR3 region has 14 residues. The DNA of the CDR3 is TGTGCCAGCAACGTACTCCCAGACACCGGGGAGCTGTTTTTT. Translated, it gives CASNVLPDTGELFF.

The chain uses TRBV30 and TRBJ2-1; TRBD2 matches at 8 bases. J was trimmed by 6 bases and V by 6 bases; bases with no gene match: 10. This CDR3 contains 14 residues. Looked up from germline, CDR1 is GTSNPN and CDR2 is SVGIG (reference sequence). The CDR3 nucleotides are TGTGCCTGCCTTTCGCCGGGACTAGTCAATGAGCAGTTCTTC. Its protein is CACLSPGLVNEQFF.

The gene calls are TRBV6-5 and TRBJ1-1; D remains unclear. Germline loops: CDR1 MNHEY, CDR2 SVGAGI. V lost 2 bases and J lost 3, with 16 bases in between. CDR3 length equals 16 residues. CDR3 sequence: CASSYGIGLKYTEAFF. For the CDR3, the DNA is TGTGCCAGCAGTTACGGTATCGGCCTCAAGTACACTGAAGCTTTCTTT.

This clone was recorded a few times. The V call is TRBV27, the J call TRBJ1-6; D is unclear. Germline CDR1 and CDR2: MNHEY and SMNVEV (reference sequence). The length of the CDR3 is 15 residues. The V gene lost 4 bases and the J gene lost 1 base, with 8 bases spanning the gap. The CDR3 loop is CASSSRLSYNSPLHF. Written as DNA, the CDR3 is TGTGCCAGCAGTTCCCGACTGTCCTATAATTCACCCCTCCACTTT.

The chain has TRBV5-1 and TRBJ2-6, with a tentative D call TRBD1 (5 bases). Germline V gene sequence: CDR1 SGHRS, CDR2 YFSETQ. The CDR3 length is 15 residues. V was pared by 4 bases and J by 1 base, with 9 bases between. DNA for the CDR3: TGCGCCAGCAGCCCCTCAGGGTCTGGGGCCAACGTCCTGACTTTC. Residues: CASSPSGSGANVLTF.

The chain recombines TRBV30 with TRBJ1-5; a possible D gene is TRBD1 (6 bases). The germline V and J ends were trimmed by 5 bases and 0 bases, with 14 bases remaining between them. This CDR3 spans 15 amino acids. Per the germline V gene, CDR1 is GTSNPN and CDR2 is SVGIG (reference sequence). The CDR3 coding sequence is TGTGCCTGGGGAGCTGGACAGAATAGCAATCAGCCCCAGCATTTT. Encoded protein: CAWGAGQNSNQPQHF.

This chain joins TRBV10-3 and TRBJ2-7; 10 nucleotides agree with TRBD2. CDR3 length equals 14 residues. V lost 4 bases, J lost 12 bases, and 12 bases stayed unmatched. CDR1 is ENHRY and CDR2 is SYGVKD in the germline V gene. The CDR3 sequence is CAISGLAGETGPYF. The CDR3, as DNA: TGTGCCATCAGTGGGCTAGCGGGAGAAACAGGACCGTACTTC.

V is TRBV10-3 and J is TRBJ2-7; D tentatively fits TRBD1 or TRBD2 (5 bases each). The CDR3 is made up of 12 amino acids. CDR1 is ENHRY, CDR2 SYGVKD, per germline. The V end lost 8 bases, the J end lost 1 base, and 9 bases lay between the germline ends. The chain's CDR3 is CAIGTGSYEQYF. The CDR3 nucleotides read TGTGCCATCGGGACGGGATCCTACGAGCAGTACTTC.

This clone was detected a few times. The chain couples TRBV19 to TRBJ1-2; TRBD1 matches at 8 bases. Germline V gene data show CDR1 as LNHDA and CDR2 as SQIVND (reference sequence). The V gene end was trimmed by 6 bases and the J gene end by 8 bases; junction bases not matched to a gene: 8. The length of the CDR3 is 13 residues. DNA of the CDR3: TGTGCCAGTAGGAAACAGGGGGGAGACGGCTACACCTTC. Amino acids: CASRKQGGDGYTF.

The genes are TRBV29-1 and TRBJ1-1; 7 nucleotides agree with TRBD1. CDR1 and CDR2 from the germline V gene are SQVTM and ANQGSEA. The CDR3 loop spans 13 amino acids. V lost 7 bases to trimming and J lost 0 bases; unmatched junction nucleotides: 5. CDR3 bases: TGCAGCGCCCGACAGGGCCTGAACACTGAAGCTTTCTTT. Translation gives CSARQGLNTEAFF.

V gene TRBV5-8 combines with J gene TRBJ2-7, with D possibly being TRBD2 (5 bases). The CDR3 has 16 amino acids. Deletions cut 1 base from V and 0 bases from J, with 14 bases between. The germline CDR1 and CDR2 sequences are SGHTS and YDEGEE. CDR3 residues: CASSLNGLASSYEQYF. The CDR3 DNA reads TGTGCCAGCAGCTTGAACGGACTGGCGAGCTCCTACGAGCAGTACTTC. The variable domain in full, with the rest retrieved from reference TRBV5-8 and TRBJ2-7, is EAGVTQSPTHLIKTRGQQATLRCSPISGHTSVYWYQQALGLGLQFLLWYDEGEERNRGNFPPRFSGRQFPNYSSELNVNALELEDSALYLCASSLNGLASSYEQYFGPGTRLTVT.

This chain links TRBV16 with TRBJ1-2, with D possibly matching TRBD1 (6 bases). The CDR3 extends over 20 amino acids. Germline-derived CDR1 and CDR2 are KGHSY and FQNENV. V dropped 1 base and J dropped 4 bases, with 28 bases sitting between them. This chain's CDR3 is CASSQLVGQTGDGFFYGYTF. For the CDR3, the DNA is TGTGCCAGCAGCCAATTAGTTGGACAGACGGGAGATGGATTTTTCTATGGCTACACCTTC.

The chain is built from TRBV2 and TRBJ2-7, with 10 bases lining up with TRBD1. This CDR3 spans 18 amino acids. The germline V gene encodes CDR1 SNHLY and CDR2 FYNNEI. V was clipped by 4 bases and J by 2 bases; unmatched bases: 14. The CDR3 spells CASSGDRGPTPSPYEQYF. As DNA, the CDR3 is TGTGCCAGCAGTGGGGACAGGGGCCCTACACCCTCCCCCTACGAGCAGTACTTC.

The gene calls are TRBV15 and TRBJ1-5; tentatively, D is TRBD1 (5 bases). Trimming cost V 1 base and J 3 bases, with 16 bases left between them. The CDR3 length is 17 residues. Germline V gene data show CDR1 as LNHNV and CDR2 as YYDKDF (reference sequence). The CDR3 region has the DNA TGTGCCACCAGCAGAGCCGGGACTGGACGTTTCAATCAGCCCCAGCATTTT. This sequence encodes CATSRAGTGRFNQPQHF. The complete variable domain, with remaining parts taken from reference TRBV15 and TRBJ1-5, reads DAMVIQNPRYQVTQFGKPVTLSCSQTLNHNVMYWYQQKSSQAPKLLFHYYDKDFNNEADTPDNFQSRRPNTSFCFLDIRSPGLGDTAMYLCATSRAGTGRFNQPQHFGDGTRLSIL.

This sequence joins TRBV20-1 and TRBJ1-2; D unresolved. The V and J ends lost 5 bases and 5 bases respectively, with 9 bases between them. The CDR3 length is 11 residues. Germline lookup yields CDR1 DFQATT and CDR2 SNEGSKA (reference sequence). The CDR3 nucleotides read TGCAGTGCTTATGGACCTTATGGCTACACCTTC. It encodes CSAYGPYGYTF.

This clone was found a few times. The rearrangement links TRBV30 to TRBJ1-2; D is unclear. Trimming removed 4 bases from V and 8 bases from J, with 14 bases in between. This CDR3 has 12 residues. Germline CDR1 is GTSNPN and CDR2 is SVGIG (reference sequence). CDR3 sequence reads: CAWTLGVRGYTF. Here the CDR3 DNA reads TGTGCCTGGACCCTGGGAGTACGGGGCTACACCTTC.

This clone was observed a few times. The chain carries TRBV25-1 and TRBJ1-2; D unresolved. This CDR3 comprises 14 residues. The germline gives CDR1 MGHDK, CDR2 SYGVNS. The V gene lost 3 bases and the J gene lost 0 bases, with 8 bases spanning the gap. As DNA, the CDR3 is TGTGCCAGCAGTGATTACCCTTCTAACTATGGCTACACCTTC. As protein: CASSDYPSNYGYTF.

The gene calls are TRBV7-6 and TRBJ2-1; 9 nucleotides line up with TRBD1. Looked up from germline, CDR1 is SGHVS and CDR2 is FNYEAQ. V was clipped by 3 bases and J by 6 bases; unmatched bases: 6. This CDR3 spans 15 amino acids. The CDR3 protein is CASSFLGTGSNEQFF. The CDR3 region has the DNA TGTGCCAGCAGCTTTCTTGGGACAGGGAGCAATGAGCAGTTCTTC.